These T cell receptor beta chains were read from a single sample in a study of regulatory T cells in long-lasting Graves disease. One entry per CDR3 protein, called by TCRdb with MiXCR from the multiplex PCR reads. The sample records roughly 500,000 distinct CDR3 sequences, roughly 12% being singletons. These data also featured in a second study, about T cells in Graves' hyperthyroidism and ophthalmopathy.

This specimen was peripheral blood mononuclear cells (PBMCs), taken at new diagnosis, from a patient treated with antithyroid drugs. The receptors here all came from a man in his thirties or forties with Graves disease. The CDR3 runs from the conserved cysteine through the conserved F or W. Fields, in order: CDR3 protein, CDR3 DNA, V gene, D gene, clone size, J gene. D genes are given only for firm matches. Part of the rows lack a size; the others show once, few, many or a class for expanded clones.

cdr3_aa: CASSLEGTVEEKLFF
cdr3_nt: TGCGCCAGCAGCTTGGAAGGGACGGTGGAGGAAAAACTGTTTTTT
v_call: TRBV5-1
d_call: .
clone_size: .
j_call: TRBJ1-4

cdr3_aa: CASSPDSSGRSTDTQYF
cdr3_nt: TGTGCCAGCAGCCCGGATTCTAGCGGGAGGTCCACAGATACGCAGTATTTT
v_call: TRBV7-7
d_call: TRBD2
clone_size: few
j_call: TRBJ2-3

cdr3_aa: CASSPSGGGIGEQFF
cdr3_nt: TGTGCCAGCAGCCCTAGCGGGGGGGGGATTGGTGAGCAGTTCTTC
v_call: TRBV12-3/TRBV12-4
d_call: TRBD2
clone_size: many
j_call: TRBJ2-1

cdr3_aa: CASSKDSQETQYF
cdr3_nt: TGTGCCAGCAGCAAGGACAGCCAAGAGACCCAGTACTTC
v_call: TRBV7-9
d_call: .
clone_size: few
j_call: TRBJ2-5

cdr3_aa: CASRGKTGVNNEQYF
cdr3_nt: TGCGCCAGCAGGGGCAAGACGGGAGTGAACAACGAGCAGTACTTC
v_call: TRBV5-1
d_call: .
clone_size: .
j_call: TRBJ2-7

cdr3_aa: CATSDAAVGGEQFF
cdr3_nt: TGTGCCACCAGTGATGCCGCCGTCGGGGGTGAGCAGTTCTTC
v_call: TRBV24-1
d_call: .
clone_size: many
j_call: TRBJ2-1

cdr3_aa: CASSHAQGARLQPQHF
cdr3_nt: TGTGCCAGTAGCCACGCGCAGGGGGCGCGTCTTCAGCCCCAGCATTTT
v_call: TRBV19
d_call: TRBD1
clone_size: few
j_call: TRBJ1-5

cdr3_aa: CSARSPGQTRSTDTQYF
cdr3_nt: TGCAGTGCTAGATCTCCGGGACAAACAAGAAGCACAGATACGCAGTATTTT
v_call: TRBV20-1
d_call: .
clone_size: many
j_call: TRBJ2-3

cdr3_aa: CATADRGDGYTF
cdr3_nt: TGCGCCACGGCCGACAGGGGCGACGGCTACACCTTC
v_call: TRBV10-2
d_call: TRBD1
clone_size: many
j_call: TRBJ1-2

cdr3_aa: CASSPFAGTGGSEQFF
cdr3_nt: TGTGCCAGCTCACCTTTCGCCGGGACAGGGGGGTCTGAGCAGTTCTTC
v_call: TRBV18
d_call: TRBD1
clone_size: many
j_call: TRBJ2-1

cdr3_aa: CASRGLASDTQYF
cdr3_nt: TGTGCCAGCAGGGGACTAGCCTCGGATACGCAGTATTTT
v_call: TRBV12-3/TRBV12-4
d_call: TRBD2
clone_size: many
j_call: TRBJ2-3

cdr3_aa: CASSLAKNTIYF
cdr3_nt: TGTGCCAGCAGTTTAGCGAAGAACACCATATATTTT
v_call: TRBV12-3/TRBV12-4
d_call: .
clone_size: many
j_call: TRBJ1-3

cdr3_aa: CAWSVNEQFF
cdr3_nt: TGTGCCTGGAGTGTGAATGAGCAGTTCTTC
v_call: TRBV30
d_call: .
clone_size: many
j_call: TRBJ2-1